The 2 T cell receptor beta chains reported below all come from one sample, sequenced in a study of metastatic and nonmetastatic thyroid tumors. None of the patients had undergone any treatment ahead of thyroid surgery. Via MiXCR, TCRdb re-called the PCR reads. Of about 16,000 clones in the sample, 10% to 15% were seen once. Input material: blood. These receptors were obtained from a female donor with papillary thyroid cancer or a benign thyroid nodule (not recorded which). Some clones in this sample may be carry-over from other donors' samples.

This clone was picked up many times. The chain employs TRBV12-3 or TRBV12-4 and TRBJ1-5; D may be TRBD1 (6 bases). V lost 2 bases to trimming and J lost 11 bases, with 13 bases between them. The CDR3 spans 13 residues. CDR3 nucleotides: TGTGCCAGCAGTTTAAACAGGGAGTCGGCCCAGCATTTT. Translated: CASSLNRESAQHF.

This clone was observed many times. This chain joins TRBV20-1 and TRBJ2-5, with a tentative D call TRBD2 (6 bases). The V gene's germline CDR1 is DFQATT and CDR2 SNEGSKA (reference sequence). V was pared by 5 bases and J by 0 bases, with 10 bases between. The CDR3 length is 13 residues. CDR3 sequence: CSAGRDYQETQYF. In DNA form, the CDR3 reads TGCAGTGCTGGCCGGGACTACCAAGAGACCCAGTACTTC.